A single sample gave rise to the 30 T cell receptor beta chains below, sequenced in a study of blood T cell repertoires in COVID-19. TCRdb keeps only in-frame clones here, not all; method: immunoSEQ multiplex PCR. The repertoire holds roughly 170,000 clones, with approximately 90% as singletons. Sequenced sample: peripheral blood. The receptors shown here come from a woman aged 18-29 years who had recovered from COVID-19.

The genes are TRBV20-1 and TRBJ1-2; no definite D call. Deletions cut 5 bases from V and 1 base from J, with 5 bases between. CDR1 and CDR2 from the germline V gene are DFQATT and SNEGSKA (reference sequence). The CDR3 is 11 amino acids. CDR3 DNA sequence: TGCAGTGCTCCAAATAACTATGGCTACACCTTC. Protein sequence: CSAPNNYGYTF.

This clone was counted once. The J gene is TRBJ2-3, the V gene TRBV24-1, with 7 positions matching TRBD1. V gave up 3 bases and J gave up 3 bases; unmatched junction bases: 2. The CDR3 is 14 amino acids. Germline CDR1 is KGHDR and CDR2 is SFDVKD. The CDR3 reads CATSDPGQTDTQYF. The CDR3 DNA reads TGTGCCACCAGTGATCCGGGACAGACAGATACGCAGTATTTT.

This clone has just a few counts. The chain uses TRBV30 and TRBJ1-6, with D possibly being TRBD1 (6 bases). Germline V gene sequence: CDR1 GTSNPN, CDR2 SVGIG (reference sequence). V lost 3 bases to trimming and J lost 0 bases, with 9 bases between them. This CDR3 has 15 amino acids. In DNA form, the CDR3 reads TGTGCCTGGAGAAGGGGGAGCTCCTATAATTCACCCCTCCACTTT. It yields the protein CAWRRGSSYNSPLHF.

V usage is TRBV5-1 and J usage is TRBJ1-1; D uncertain. The CDR3 is made up of 12 amino acids. V lost 3 bases, J lost 1 base, and 4 bases lay in between. CDR1 and CDR2 from the germline V gene are SGHRS and YFSETQ. The CDR3 here is CASSSRNTEAFF. CDR3 nucleotides: TGCGCCAGCAGCTCCAGGAACACTGAAGCTTTCTTT.

Concerning this clone itself: The sample holds other DNA sequences that translate to the same CDR3. The genes are TRBV7-2 and TRBJ2-3; D gene uncertain. Trimming took off 3 bases at V and 1 base at J, with 5 bases between the two ends. Germline V gives CDR1 SGHTA, CDR2 FQGNSA. The CDR3 totals 13 residues. CDR3 region: CASSFPGTDTQYF. The CDR3 DNA is TGTGCCAGCAGCTTTCCTGGCACAGATACGCAGTATTTT.

V gene TRBV2 combines with J gene TRBJ1-3, with D uncertain. The CDR3 runs 13 residues. Germline V gene lookup returns CDR1 SNHLY and CDR2 FYNNEI. V dropped 6 bases and J dropped 4 bases, with 10 bases sitting between them. The CDR3 spells CASRENLGNTIYF. The CDR3 nucleotides are TGTGCCAGCAGGGAAAACTTAGGAAACACCATATATTTT.

V and J are TRBV11-2 and TRBJ1-4, with D unclear. Trimming shortened V by 2 bases and J by 2 bases, and 6 bases separated the two germline ends. CDR1 is SGHAT, CDR2 FQNNGV, per germline. The CDR3 is 14 residues long. In DNA, the CDR3 is TGTGCCAGCAGCTTACCTCCGACTAATGAAAAACTGTTTTTT. Translation gives CASSLPPTNEKLFF.

The rearrangement uses TRBV5-8 and TRBJ2-3; no firm D call. Germline CDR1 reads SGHTS; CDR2 reads YDEGEE. The CDR3 contains 14 residues. V lost 5 bases and J lost 4, with 14 bases in between. Here the CDR3 reads CASSHNGPPDTQYF. CDR3 DNA: TGTGCCAGCAGTCATAATGGGCCTCCAGATACGCAGTATTTT.

The chain is built from TRBV15 and TRBJ1-2; D is unresolved. V was clipped by 1 base and J by 0 bases, with 6 bases between them. The germline gives CDR1 LNHNV, CDR2 YYDKDF (reference sequence). The CDR3 is 14 residues long. The CDR3 nucleotides read TGTGCCACCAGCAGAGCTAGCCCTAACTATGGCTACACCTTC. Its translation is CATSRASPNYGYTF.

In this sample, this clone turned up a few times. V and J are TRBV19 and TRBJ2-3; D might be TRBD1 (6 bases). Germline V CDR1 and CDR2: LNHDA, SQIVND (reference sequence). Trimming removed 6 bases from V and 6 bases from J, with 16 bases in between. This CDR3 has 14 residues. CDR3 protein: CASRTTGQYDTQYF. The CDR3, as DNA: TGTGCCAGTAGGACTACTGGACAGTACGATACGCAGTATTTT.

The chain recombines TRBV7-8 with TRBJ2-2; tentatively, D is TRBD2 (5 bases). CDR1 is SGHVS, CDR2 FQNEAQ, per germline. This CDR3 has 17 amino acids. Trimming stripped 0 bases from V and 5 bases from J, with 16 bases between. The CDR3 loop reads CASSLARGQVGTGELFF. The CDR3, as DNA: TGTGCCAGCAGCTTAGCTCGCGGGCAGGTTGGGACCGGGGAGCTGTTTTTT.

This clone was counted once. The V and J genes are TRBV12-3 or TRBV12-4 and TRBJ2-7, with D maybe TRBD2 (5 bases). Trimming took 3 bases from V and 2 from J, leaving 5 bases between them. CDR3 size: 12 residues. The CDR3 DNA is TGTGCCAGCAGTTTGAGGGCCTACGAGCAGTACTTC. This translates into CASSLRAYEQYF.

This chain uses TRBV10-3 with TRBJ2-1; D might be TRBD1 (7 bases). Germline CDR1 is ENHRY and CDR2 is SYGVKD. This CDR3 is 13 amino acids long. The V end was cut by 6 bases, the J end by 5 bases, with 11 bases between. The CDR3 here is CAIREGQNNEQFF. CDR3 DNA: TGTGCCATCAGGGAGGGACAGAACAATGAGCAGTTCTTC.

This sequence joins TRBV7-8 and TRBJ2-1; 7 bases match TRBD2. This CDR3 is 15 amino acids long. Per the germline V gene, CDR1 is SGHVS and CDR2 is FQNEAQ. With V trimmed by 3 bases and J by 4 bases, 6 bases remained unmatched. CDR3 nucleotides: TGTGCCAGCAGCTTTTATAGCGGGTCTTACAATGAGCAGTTCTTC. Translating it yields CASSFYSGSYNEQFF.

The count of this clone is one. V gene TRBV24-1 combines with J gene TRBJ1-5; D is perhaps TRBD1 (6 bases). Per germline, CDR1 KGHDR and CDR2 SFDVKD. CDR3 length equals 14 residues. V lost 1 base, J lost 4 bases, and 7 bases lay in between. Written as DNA, the CDR3 is TGTGCCACCAGTGATTTTCAGGGGAATCAGCCCCAGCATTTT. Amino acids: CATSDFQGNQPQHF.

The rearrangement joins TRBV20-1 to TRBJ2-1; D possibly corresponds to TRBD2 (5 bases). The CDR3 totals 11 residues. Germline CDR1 reads DFQATT; CDR2 reads SNEGSKA (reference sequence). Trimming left V 5 bases short and J 10 bases short, with 12 bases between. CDR3 sequence reads: CSAPRGGEQFF. The CDR3, as DNA: TGCAGTGCTCCCCGTGGCGGGGAGCAGTTCTTC.

The chain is built from TRBV3-1 (or the pseudogene TRBV3-2) and TRBJ2-7, with TRBD2 as a possible D gene (5 bases). Germline CDR1 is LGHDT and CDR2 is YNNKEL (reference sequence). The CDR3 is 13 residues long. The V end lost 4 bases, the J end lost 5 bases, and 12 bases lay between the germline ends. The CDR3 coding sequence is TGTGCCAGCAGCCGGGCTGGACTCGACGAGCAGTACTTC. It codes for CASSRAGLDEQYF.

A few counts support this clone. The V gene is TRBV9, the J gene TRBJ1-2, with TRBD1 as a possible D gene (5 bases). V dropped 2 bases and J dropped 10 bases, with 12 bases sitting between them. Germline CDR1 reads SGDLS; CDR2 reads YYNGEE. This CDR3 has 12 residues. The CDR3 DNA is TGTGCCAGCAGCGTTGACGGGGGATACTACACCTTC. Translation gives CASSVDGGYYTF.

V and J are TRBV6-5 and TRBJ2-2, with 9 bases that match TRBD1. Germline assignment: CDR1 MNHEY and CDR2 SVGAGI. V shed 4 bases and J 3 bases; nucleotides not matched to a gene: 0. The CDR3 extends over 14 amino acids. CDR3 residues: CASSWDRDTGELFF. Here the CDR3 DNA reads TGTGCCAGCAGTTGGGACAGGGACACCGGGGAGCTGTTTTTT.

The chain employs TRBV9 and TRBJ2-6; no clear D. In germline, CDR1 is SGDLS, CDR2 YYNGEE. The CDR3 runs to 16 residues. Deletions cut 4 bases from V and 0 bases from J, with 11 bases between. CDR3 nucleotide sequence: TGTGCCAGCAGCCCCCGACGGAGCTCTGGGGCCAACGTCCTGACTTTC. It codes for CASSPRRSSGANVLTF.

The chain employs TRBV19 and TRBJ1-2, with D possibly TRBD1 on 6 matching bases. CDR1 is LNHDA, CDR2 SQIVND, per germline (reference sequence). This CDR3 has 12 residues. V was cut by 8 bases and J by 4 bases, with 11 bases left in between. CDR3 protein: CASQGNGYGYTF. CDR3 coding DNA: TGTGCCAGTCAGGGGAACGGCTATGGCTACACCTTC.

The V and J genes are TRBV27 and TRBJ1-5; maybe TRBD1 (5 bases). The CDR3 is 19 residues long. From germline, CDR1 is MNHEY and CDR2 SMNVEV (reference sequence). Trimming took off 5 bases at V and 0 bases at J, with 23 bases between the two ends. In nucleotides, the CDR3 is TGTGCCAGCAGTCCCCGTTTGGGGCGATCAATATATAGCAATCAGCCCCAGCATTTT. Translated, it gives CASSPRLGRSIYSNQPQHF.

V gene TRBV3-1 (or the pseudogene TRBV3-2) combines with J gene TRBJ2-1; 9 nucleotides line up with TRBD2. The germline CDR1 and CDR2 sequences are LGHDT and YNNKEL (reference sequence). The CDR3 loop spans 15 amino acids. V was clipped by 5 bases and J by 0 bases; unmatched bases: 2. CDR3 sequence reads: CASSETSGSYNEQFF. In DNA form, the CDR3 reads TGTGCCAGCAGCGAGACTAGCGGCTCCTACAATGAGCAGTTCTTC.

CDR3 region: CASGSRGLPTEAFF. CDR3 in DNA: TGTGCCAGCGGTTCGCGGGGGCTGCCAACTGAAGCTTTCTTT. The chain joins TRBV7-2 to TRBJ1-1; D is possibly TRBD1 (6 bases). The V end was cut by 8 bases, the J end by 5 bases, with 18 bases between. This CDR3 region has 14 residues. Germline loops: CDR1 SGHTA, CDR2 FQGNSA.

The chain employs TRBV4-3 and TRBJ2-1; TRBD2 aligns across 11 bases. This CDR3 contains 17 residues. J lost 6 bases, V lost 0 bases, and 7 bases had no gene match. Per germline, CDR1 LGHNA and CDR2 YSLEER. DNA for the CDR3: TGCGCCAGCAGCCAAGATAGCGGGGGGGCCGGAGGCAATGAGCAGTTCTTC. Translation: CASSQDSGGAGGNEQFF.

The rearrangement links TRBV6-5 to TRBJ2-7, with 10 bases lining up with TRBD1. The germline gives CDR1 MNHEY, CDR2 SVGAGI. This CDR3 contains 12 residues. With 7 bases clipped from V and 6 bases from J, the junction kept 3 bases outside the gene matches. CDR3 bases: TGTGCCAGCACCCGGGACAGGGGCGAGCAGTACTTC. This codes for CASTRDRGEQYF.

CDR3 coding DNA: TGTGCCAGCAGTTCAGGGGGCGCGAATACGCAGTATTTT. It codes for CASSSGGANTQYF. The V gene is TRBV12-3 or TRBV12-4, the J gene TRBJ2-3, with 8 bases matching TRBD1. This CDR3 contains 13 residues. The trim removed 4 bases at V and 7 bases at J, leaving 4 bases unmatched.

The chain has TRBV2 and TRBJ1-1, with TRBD1 identical over 7 bases. Trimming took 3 bases from V and 4 from J; bases not matched to a gene: 5. Per germline, CDR1 SNHLY and CDR2 FYNNEI. The CDR3 sequence is 14 residues long. The CDR3 sequence: CASSDRQGGTEAFF. For the CDR3, the DNA is TGTGCCAGCAGTGACCGACAGGGCGGCACTGAAGCTTTCTTT.

CDR3 region: CASSIAGVGTGELFF. Written as DNA, the CDR3 is TGTGCCAGCAGCATAGCGGGAGTGGGGACCGGGGAGCTGTTTTTT. The rearrangement joins TRBV5-6 to TRBJ2-2; TRBD2 aligns across 9 bases. Germline-derived CDR1 and CDR2 are SGHDT and YYEEEE. The CDR3 extends over 15 amino acids. J was trimmed by 5 bases and V by 4 bases; bases with no gene match: 6.

This clone was observed once. The DNA of the CDR3 is TGCGCCAGCAGCTTGGCCTGGGGGCCCGGGTACGAGCAGTACGTC. It translates to CASSLAWGPGYEQYV. This chain connects TRBV5-1 to TRBJ2-7, with D perhaps TRBD1 (6 bases). V lost 0 bases, J lost 4 bases, and 14 bases lay in between. Germline V gives CDR1 SGHRS, CDR2 YFSETQ. This CDR3 region has 15 residues.